This T cell receptor (beta chain) was obtained from a study of read filtering for tumor transcriptome and immune sequencing. Overall study context: Roughly 8 patients were R-ISS I, 16 were R-ISS II, more than five were R-ISS III. Overall study findings and caveats: About 77% of IR-seq clonotypes had a single read, yet these held approximately 3.5% of reads.

This clonotype has a count of ten or more. The antigen remains unidentified. This library used roughly 370 ng RNA and molecular barcoded adaptors spanning alpha/delta and beta/gamma chains. TCRdb used MiXCR to reprocess the reads, holding one entry per CDR3 protein. The sample shows tens of thousands of distinct CDR3 sequences, roughly 19% of them seen only once. CDR1 SQVTM and CDR2 ANQGSEA come from the germline V gene. There are 14 residues in the CDR3. The J segment lost 9 bases and the V segment lost 7 bases, leaving 13 bases of the junction unmatched. This sequence was found in a donor aged 40 or over with multiple myeloma. The rearrangement uses TRBV29-1 and TRBJ2-4, with 9 bases lining up with TRBD1. Material: a population of CD138-negative cells sorted from bone marrow. CDR3 DNA: TGCAGCGCTCGGACAGGGGACCGGAGGACCATTCAGTACTTC. Protein sequence: CSARTGDRRTIQYF.